One sample yielded the 7 T cell receptor beta chains listed below, sequenced in a study of T cells in Graves' hyperthyroidism and ophthalmopathy. RNA transcripts provided the source from which TCR beta CDR3 regions were amplified. The HTBI primer set drove a first-round RT-PCR of the TCR CDR3. A single record per CDR3 protein comes from TCRdb applying MiXCR to the multiplex PCR reads. The sample has 600,000 to 850,000 distinct CDR3 sequences, over 15% seen once. Sequencing was performed on blood. The source is a woman in her 50s with Graves' hyperthyroidism that later progressed to Graves' ophthalmopathy.

The chain combines TRBV20-1 with TRBJ2-1; 10 bases line up with TRBD2. V lost 4 bases, J lost 4 bases, and 7 bases stayed unmatched. Germline assignment: CDR1 DFQATT and CDR2 SNEGSKA (reference sequence). The CDR3 extends over 15 amino acids. CDR3 DNA: TGCAGTGCTACCCAACTAGCGGGAATATACAATGAGCAGTTCTTC. Translation gives CSATQLAGIYNEQFF.

The chain combines TRBV27 with TRBJ1-2; D gene uncertain. The CDR3 is made up of 12 amino acids. Trimming removed 4 bases from V and 7 bases from J, with 10 bases in between. Germline V gene sequence: CDR1 MNHEY, CDR2 SMNVEV (reference sequence). CDR3 in DNA: TGTGCCAGCAGTTACGGTAGTGGTGGCTACACCTTC. It yields the protein CASSYGSGGYTF.

There are many counts of this clonotype. The V gene is TRBV20-1, the J gene TRBJ2-3; 7 nucleotides align to TRBD2. The length of the CDR3 is 13 residues. Germline lookup yields CDR1 DFQATT and CDR2 SNEGSKA (reference sequence). The junction had 3 bases not matched to a gene; V was cut back by 5 bases and J by 1 base. CDR3 sequence: CSALSGRTDTQYF. The CDR3 DNA sequence: TGCAGTGCTCTTAGCGGGCGCACAGATACGCAGTATTTT.

This clonotype was observed at least ten times. This chain joins TRBV12-3 or TRBV12-4 and TRBJ1-6, with 8 bases identical to TRBD1. The CDR3 loop spans 15 amino acids. J gave up 15 bases and V 5 bases, and 15 bases lay outside the gene matches. DNA for the CDR3: TGTGCCAGCAGTGCGGGGACAGGCGGCTATCAATTCCTCCACTTT. Residues: CASSAGTGGYQFLHF.

The V gene is TRBV5-1, the J gene TRBJ2-2, with unresolved D. CDR1 and CDR2 from the germline V gene are SGHRS and YFSETQ. This CDR3 is 15 amino acids long. V dropped 0 bases and J dropped 3 bases, with 9 bases sitting between them. The CDR3: CASSLVVADTGELFF. For the CDR3, the DNA is TGCGCCAGCAGCTTGGTCGTGGCGGACACCGGGGAGCTGTTTTTT.

In the case of this clonotype: A clone one base away is much larger, so this may be a read error. The rearrangement links TRBV18 to TRBJ2-2; tentatively, D is TRBD2 (5 bases). CDR1 and CDR2 (germline): KGHSH, LQKENI. The CDR3 extends over 14 amino acids. The CDR3 DNA sequence: TGTGCCAGCTCACCACCTGGTAATCACGGGGAGCGGTTTTTT. It encodes CASSPPGNHGERFF.

This clonotype has at least ten counts. The rearrangement joins TRBV30 to TRBJ2-2; D unclear. The ends were cut back, 2 bases at V and 4 bases at J, with 8 bases in the middle. The CDR3 loop spans 13 amino acids. Germline V CDR1 and CDR2: GTSNPN, SVGIG (reference sequence). The CDR3 DNA sequence: TGTGCCTGGAGTTGGAGAAGCACCGGGGAGCTGTTTTTT. This translates into CAWSWRSTGELFF.